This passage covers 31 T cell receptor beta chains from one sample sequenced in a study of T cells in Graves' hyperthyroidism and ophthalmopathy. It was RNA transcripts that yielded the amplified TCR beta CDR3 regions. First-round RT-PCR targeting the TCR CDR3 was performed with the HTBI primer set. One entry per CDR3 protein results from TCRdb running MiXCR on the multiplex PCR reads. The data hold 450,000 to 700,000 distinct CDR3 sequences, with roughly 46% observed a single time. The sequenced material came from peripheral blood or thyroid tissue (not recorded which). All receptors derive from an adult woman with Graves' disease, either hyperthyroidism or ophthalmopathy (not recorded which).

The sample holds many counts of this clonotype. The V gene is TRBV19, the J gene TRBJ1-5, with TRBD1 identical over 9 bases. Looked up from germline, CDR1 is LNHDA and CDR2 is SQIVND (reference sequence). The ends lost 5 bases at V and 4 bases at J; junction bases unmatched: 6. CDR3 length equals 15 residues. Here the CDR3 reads CASSPRDRVNQPQHF. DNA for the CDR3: TGTGCCAGTAGTCCCCGGGACAGGGTTAATCAGCCCCAGCATTTT.

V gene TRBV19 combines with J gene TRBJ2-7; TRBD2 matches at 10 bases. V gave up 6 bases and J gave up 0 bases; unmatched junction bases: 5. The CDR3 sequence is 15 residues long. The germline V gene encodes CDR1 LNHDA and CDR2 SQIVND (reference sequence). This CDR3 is CASSRGLAVSYEQYF. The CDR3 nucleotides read TGTGCCAGTAGCCGAGGACTAGCGGTCTCCTACGAGCAGTACTTC.

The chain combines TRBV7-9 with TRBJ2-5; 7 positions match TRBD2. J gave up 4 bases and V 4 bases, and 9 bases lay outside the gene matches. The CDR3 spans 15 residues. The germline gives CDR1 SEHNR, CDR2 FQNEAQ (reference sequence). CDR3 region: CASSSPPGGGETQYF. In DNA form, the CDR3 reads TGTGCCAGCAGCTCCCCTCCGGGGGGAGGAGAGACCCAGTACTTC.

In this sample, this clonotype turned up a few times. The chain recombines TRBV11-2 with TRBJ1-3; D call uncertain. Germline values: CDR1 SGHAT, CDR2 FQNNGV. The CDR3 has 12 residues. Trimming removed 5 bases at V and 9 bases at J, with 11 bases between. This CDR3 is CASSPLDSTIYF. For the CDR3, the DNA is TGTGCCAGCAGCCCTCTGGACTCCACCATATATTTT.

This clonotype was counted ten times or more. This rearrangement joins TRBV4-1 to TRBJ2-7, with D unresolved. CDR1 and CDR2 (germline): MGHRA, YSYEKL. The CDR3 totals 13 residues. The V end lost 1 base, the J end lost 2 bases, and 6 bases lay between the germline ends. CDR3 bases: TGCGCCAGCAGCCAAGCAAACCCCTACGAGCAGTACTTC. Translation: CASSQANPYEQYF.

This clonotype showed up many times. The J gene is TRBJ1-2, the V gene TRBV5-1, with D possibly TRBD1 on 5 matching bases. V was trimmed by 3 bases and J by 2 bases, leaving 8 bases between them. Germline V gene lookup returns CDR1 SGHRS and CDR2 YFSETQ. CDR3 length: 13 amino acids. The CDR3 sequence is CASSWDLNYGYTF. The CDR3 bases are TGCGCCAGCAGCTGGGACTTGAACTATGGCTACACCTTC. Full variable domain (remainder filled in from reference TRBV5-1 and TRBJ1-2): KAGVTQTPRYLIKTRGQQVTLSCSPISGHRSVSWYQQTPGQGLQFLFEYFSETQRNKGNFPGRFSGRQFSNSRSEMNVSTLELGDSALYLCASSWDLNYGYTFGSGTRLTVV.

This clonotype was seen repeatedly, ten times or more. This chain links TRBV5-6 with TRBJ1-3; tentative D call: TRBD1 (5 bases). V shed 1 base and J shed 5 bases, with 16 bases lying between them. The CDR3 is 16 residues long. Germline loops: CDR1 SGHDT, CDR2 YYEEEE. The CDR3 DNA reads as TGTGCCAGCAGCTTGTTTGGGGGGTCGGAAAGAAACACCATATATTTT. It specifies CASSLFGGSERNTIYF. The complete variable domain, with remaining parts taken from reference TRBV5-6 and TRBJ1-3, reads DAGVTQSPTHLIKTRGQQVTLRCSPKSGHDTVSWYQQALGQGPQFIFQYYEEEERQRGNFPDRFSGHQFPNYSSELNVNALLLGDSALYLCASSLFGGSERNTIYFGEGSWLTVV.

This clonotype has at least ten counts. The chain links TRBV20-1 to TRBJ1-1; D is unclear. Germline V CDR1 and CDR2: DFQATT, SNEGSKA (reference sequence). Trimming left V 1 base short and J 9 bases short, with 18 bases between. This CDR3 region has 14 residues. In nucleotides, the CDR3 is TGCAGTGCTAGAGGAGAGCAGGAGTACGTCCAAGCTTTCTTT. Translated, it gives CSARGEQEYVQAFF.

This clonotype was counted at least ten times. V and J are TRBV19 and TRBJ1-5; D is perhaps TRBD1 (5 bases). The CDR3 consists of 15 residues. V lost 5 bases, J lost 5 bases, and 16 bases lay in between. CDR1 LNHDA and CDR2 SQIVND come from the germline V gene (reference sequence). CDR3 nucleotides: TGTGCCAGTAGTTCCTATTATCGGGACTATCAGCCCCAGCATTTT. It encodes CASSSYYRDYQPQHF.

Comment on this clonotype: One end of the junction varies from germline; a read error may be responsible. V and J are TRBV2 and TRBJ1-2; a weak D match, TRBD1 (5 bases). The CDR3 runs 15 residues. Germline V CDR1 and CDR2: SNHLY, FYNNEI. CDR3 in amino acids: CASRLGPPTNYGYTF. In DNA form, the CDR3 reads TGCGCCAGCAGGTTGGGACCCCCTACTAACTATGGCTACACCTTC. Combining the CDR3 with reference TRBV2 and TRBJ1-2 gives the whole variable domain EPEVTQTPSHQVTQMGQEVILRCVPISNHLYFYWYRQILGQKVEFLVSFYNNEISEKSEIFDDQFSVERPDGSNFTLKIRSTKLEDSAMYFCASRLGPPTNYGYTFGSGTRLTVV.

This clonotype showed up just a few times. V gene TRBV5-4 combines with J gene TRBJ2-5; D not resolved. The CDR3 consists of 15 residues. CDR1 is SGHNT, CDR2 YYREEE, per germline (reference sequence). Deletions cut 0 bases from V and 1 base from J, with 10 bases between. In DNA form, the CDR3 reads TGTGCCAGCAGCTTGGTGGGCTTACCCCAAGAGACCCAGTACTTC. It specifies CASSLVGLPQETQYF.

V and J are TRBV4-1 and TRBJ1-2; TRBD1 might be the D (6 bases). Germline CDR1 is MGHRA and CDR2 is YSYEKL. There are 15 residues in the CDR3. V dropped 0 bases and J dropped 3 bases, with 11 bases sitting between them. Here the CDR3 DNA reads TGCGCCAGCAGCCAAGATAGAGGGGGGGACTATGGCTACACCTTC. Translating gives CASSQDRGGDYGYTF.

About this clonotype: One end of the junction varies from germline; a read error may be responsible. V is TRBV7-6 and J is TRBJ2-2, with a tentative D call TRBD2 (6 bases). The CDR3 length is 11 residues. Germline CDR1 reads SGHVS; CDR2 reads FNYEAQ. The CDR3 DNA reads TGTGCCAGCAGCCCTTCCGGGGGGCTGTTTTTT. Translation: CASSPSGGLFF.

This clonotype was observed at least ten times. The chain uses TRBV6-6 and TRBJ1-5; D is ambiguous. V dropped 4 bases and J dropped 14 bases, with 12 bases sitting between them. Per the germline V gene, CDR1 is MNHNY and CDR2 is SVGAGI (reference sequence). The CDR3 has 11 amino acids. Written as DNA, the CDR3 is TGTGCCAGCAGTTCCGGAGATATCAAGCATTTT. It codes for CASSSGDIKHF.

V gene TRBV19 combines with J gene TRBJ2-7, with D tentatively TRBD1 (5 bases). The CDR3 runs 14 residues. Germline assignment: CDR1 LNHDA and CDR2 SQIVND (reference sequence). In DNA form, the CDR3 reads TGTGCTAGAGACCCTCGGACAAACTCCTACGAGCAGTACTTC. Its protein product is CARDPRTNSYEQYF.

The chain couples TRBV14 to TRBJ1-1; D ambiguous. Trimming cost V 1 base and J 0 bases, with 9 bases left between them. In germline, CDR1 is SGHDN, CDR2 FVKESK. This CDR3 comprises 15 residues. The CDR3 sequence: CASSQGVRMNTEAFF. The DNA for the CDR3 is TGTGCCAGCAGCCAAGGCGTGAGGATGAACACTGAAGCTTTCTTT.

The chain's CDR3 is CASSEATVWTF. CDR3 bases: TGTGCCAGCAGTGAAGCCACGGTATGGACTTTC. The rearrangement joins TRBV2 to TRBJ2-6; D gene uncertain. In germline, CDR1 is SNHLY, CDR2 FYNNEI. V lost 0 bases to trimming and J lost 18 bases, with 9 bases between them. This CDR3 has 11 amino acids. Drawing the rest from reference TRBV2 and TRBJ2-6, the complete variable domain is EPEVTQTPSHQVTQMGQEVILRCVPISNHLYFYWYRQILGQKVEFLVSFYNNEISEKSEIFDDQFSVERPDGSNFTLKIRSTKLEDSAMYFCASSEATVWTFGAGSRLTVL.

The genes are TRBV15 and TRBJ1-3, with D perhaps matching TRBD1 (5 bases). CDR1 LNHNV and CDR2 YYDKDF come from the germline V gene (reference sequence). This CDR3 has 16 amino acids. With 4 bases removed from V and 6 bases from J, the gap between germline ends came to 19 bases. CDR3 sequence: CATSTGDRRGLNTIYF. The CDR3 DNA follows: TGTGCCACCAGCACCGGGGACCGTCGAGGCTTAAACACCATATATTTT.

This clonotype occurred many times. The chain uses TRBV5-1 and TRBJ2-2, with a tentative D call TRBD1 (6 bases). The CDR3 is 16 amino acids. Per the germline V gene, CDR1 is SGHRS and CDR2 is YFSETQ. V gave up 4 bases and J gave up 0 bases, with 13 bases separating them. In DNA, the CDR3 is TGCGCCAGCAGCGCAACCGGGACACCGAACACCGGGGAGCTGTTTTTT. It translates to CASSATGTPNTGELFF.

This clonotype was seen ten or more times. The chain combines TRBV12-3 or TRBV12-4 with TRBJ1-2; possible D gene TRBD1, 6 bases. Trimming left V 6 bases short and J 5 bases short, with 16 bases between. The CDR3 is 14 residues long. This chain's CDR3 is CASRRDKGSYGYTF. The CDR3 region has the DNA TGTGCCAGCAGACGGGACAAAGGATCATATGGCTACACCTTC.

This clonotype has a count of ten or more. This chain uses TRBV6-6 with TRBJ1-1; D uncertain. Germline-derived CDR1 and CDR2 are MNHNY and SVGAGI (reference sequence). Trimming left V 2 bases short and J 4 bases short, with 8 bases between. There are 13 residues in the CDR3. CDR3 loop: CASSYAGVTEAFF. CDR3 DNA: TGTGCCAGCAGTTACGCTGGCGTCACTGAAGCTTTCTTT.

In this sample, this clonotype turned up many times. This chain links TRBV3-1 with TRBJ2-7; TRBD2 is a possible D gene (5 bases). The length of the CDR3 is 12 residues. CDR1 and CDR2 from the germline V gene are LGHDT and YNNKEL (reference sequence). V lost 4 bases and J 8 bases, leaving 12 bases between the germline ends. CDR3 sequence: CASSPRDLQQYF. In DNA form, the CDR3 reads TGTGCCAGCAGCCCACGGGATTTGCAGCAGTACTTC.

The CDR3 DNA reads as TGCGCCAGCAGCCAACGGTCCAACTTTCCCTACGAGCAGTACTTC. Translated: CASSQRSNFPYEQYF. The chain couples TRBV4-1 to TRBJ2-7; D not resolved. Between the trimmed V and J ends, which lost 2 bases and 2 bases, there was a span of 13 bases. The CDR3 consists of 15 residues. Per the germline V gene, CDR1 is MGHRA and CDR2 is YSYEKL.

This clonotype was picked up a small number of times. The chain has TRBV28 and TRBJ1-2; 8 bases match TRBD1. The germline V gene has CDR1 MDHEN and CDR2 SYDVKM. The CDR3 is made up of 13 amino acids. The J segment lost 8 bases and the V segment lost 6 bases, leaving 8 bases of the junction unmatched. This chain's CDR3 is CASRVTGAEGYTF. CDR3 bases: TGTGCCAGCAGGGTGACAGGGGCAGAAGGCTACACCTTC.

The CDR3 sequence: CATSHPFSSYEQYF. DNA for the CDR3: TGTGCCACCAGCCATCCCTTTAGCTCCTACGAGCAGTACTTC. The rearrangement joins TRBV15 to TRBJ2-7; the D is unclear. Trimming left V 5 bases short and J 0 bases short, with 11 bases between. The CDR3 length is 14 residues. Germline V gene data show CDR1 as LNHNV and CDR2 as YYDKDF (reference sequence). The complete variable domain, with remaining parts taken from reference TRBV15 and TRBJ2-7, reads DAMVIQNPRYQVTQFGKPVTLSCSQTLNHNVMYWYQQKSSQAPKLLFHYYDKDFNNEADTPDNFQSRRPNTSFCFLDIRSPGLGDTAMYLCATSHPFSSYEQYFGPGTRLTVT.

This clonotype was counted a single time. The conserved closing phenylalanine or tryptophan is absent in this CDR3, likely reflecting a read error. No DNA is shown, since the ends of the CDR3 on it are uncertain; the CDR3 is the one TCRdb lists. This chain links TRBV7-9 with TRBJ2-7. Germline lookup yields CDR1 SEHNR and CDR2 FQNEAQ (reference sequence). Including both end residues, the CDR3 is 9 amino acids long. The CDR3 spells CASSLTRNT.

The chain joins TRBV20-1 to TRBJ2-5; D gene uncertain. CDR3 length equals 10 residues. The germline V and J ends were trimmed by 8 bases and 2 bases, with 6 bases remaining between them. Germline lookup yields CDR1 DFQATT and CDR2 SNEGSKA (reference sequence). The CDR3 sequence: CSWGQETQYF. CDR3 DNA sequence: TGCAGTTGGGGACAAGAGACCCAGTACTTC.

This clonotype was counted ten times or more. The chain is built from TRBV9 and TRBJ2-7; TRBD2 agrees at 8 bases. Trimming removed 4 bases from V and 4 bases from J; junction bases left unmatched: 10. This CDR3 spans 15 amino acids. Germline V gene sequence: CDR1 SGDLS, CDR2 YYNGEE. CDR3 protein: CASSPDPSGSYEQYF. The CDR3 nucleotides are TGTGCCAGCAGCCCCGACCCGAGCGGGAGTTACGAGCAGTACTTC.

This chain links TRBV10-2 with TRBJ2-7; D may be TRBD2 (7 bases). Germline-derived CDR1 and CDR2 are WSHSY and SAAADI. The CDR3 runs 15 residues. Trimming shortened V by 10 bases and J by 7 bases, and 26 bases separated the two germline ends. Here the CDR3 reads CATAQARVEGGEQYF. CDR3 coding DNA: TGCGCCACCGCCCAGGCGCGGGTGGAGGGGGGGGAGCAGTACTTC.

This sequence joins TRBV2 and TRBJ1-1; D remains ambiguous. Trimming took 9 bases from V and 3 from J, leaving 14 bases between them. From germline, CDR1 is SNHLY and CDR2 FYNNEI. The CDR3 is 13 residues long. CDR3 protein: CASGVTPYTEAFF. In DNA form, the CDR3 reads TGTGCCAGTGGTGTAACGCCCTACACTGAAGCTTTCTTT.

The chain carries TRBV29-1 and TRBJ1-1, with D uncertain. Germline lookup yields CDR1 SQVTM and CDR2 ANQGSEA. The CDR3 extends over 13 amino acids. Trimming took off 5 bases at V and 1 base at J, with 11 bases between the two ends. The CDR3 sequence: CSVQTSGNTEAFF. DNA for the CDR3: TGCAGCGTTCAGACTAGCGGGAACACTGAAGCTTTCTTT.